The rows below give T cell receptor beta chains drawn from one sample of a study of T cells in Graves' hyperthyroidism and ophthalmopathy. MiXCR was run by TCRdb on the multiplex PCR reads, yielding one entry per CDR3 protein. The data contain approximately 520,000 distinct CDR3 sequences, approximately 25% of them seen just once; the ten biggest clones take up approximately 10%. The specimen sequenced was blood. These receptors originate from a woman aged 30 to 39 with Graves' ophthalmopathy. The CDR3 runs from the conserved cysteine through the conserved F or W. A D gene is named only where the DNA matches it firmly. Size tells how often a clone was seen (once, few, many) or the class of an expanded clone, and some rows leave it out.

D,J,size,V,DNA,CDR3
.,TRBJ1-6,few,TRBV7-2,TGTGCCAGCAGCTCCACGTTCGGGTCACCCCTCCACTTT,CASSSTFGSPLHF
TRBD1,TRBJ2-7,few,TRBV12-3/TRBV12-4,TGTGCCAGCAGTGGAGCGGGACAGGGTAATCAGTACTTC,CASSGAGQGNQYF
.,TRBJ1-6,few,TRBV9,TGTGCCAGCAGCGTACAGGAATCAAATTCACCCCTCCACTTT,CASSVQESNSPLHF
TRBD1,TRBJ2-3,many,TRBV6-2/TRBV6-3,TGTGCCAGCAGTTACGCGGGACAGGGCAGCACAGATACGCAGTATTTT,CASSYAGQGSTDTQYF
.,TRBJ1-5,once,TRBV10-2,TGCGCCAGCATGGCTGACGATCAGCCCCAGCATTTT,CASMADDQPQHF
.,TRBJ2-5,.,TRBV5-5,TGTGCCAGCAGCTTGGACTATTACCAAGAGACCCAGTACTTC,CASSLDYYQETQYF
.,TRBJ1-5,many,TRBV20-1,TGCAGTGCTAGTCGAGCGGGGCTGTATAGCAATCAGCCCCAGCATTTT,CSASRAGLYSNQPQHF
.,TRBJ1-2,.,TRBV7-3,TGTGCCAGCAGCTTATCCTCAGACTATGGCTACACCTTC,CASSLSSDYGYTF
TRBD2,TRBJ2-5,.,TRBV11-1,TGTGCCAGCAGCTTCTCCGGGACTAAGGAGACCCAGTACTTC,CASSFSGTKETQYF
.,TRBJ1-2,many,TRBV12-3/TRBV12-4,TGTGCCAGCAGTTTAACCCGACAGGTCTATGGCTACACCTTC,CASSLTRQVYGYTF
.,TRBJ2-5,few,TRBV20-1,TGCAGTGCTAGAGACGGGACCAGGGGCGAGACCCAGTACTTC,CSARDGTRGETQYF
TRBD1,TRBJ2-5,many,TRBV28,TGTGCCAGCAGTTTCCGGGACAGGAGTGAGACCCAGTACTTC,CASSFRDRSETQYF
.,TRBJ1-1,many,TRBV6-5,TGTGCCACAGATGGACGGTCCTACACTGAAGCTTTCTTT,CATDGRSYTEAFF
.,TRBJ2-7,few,TRBV11-1,TGTGCCAGCAGGGTGGTCCCCTACAGGATGGTAGGGGAGCAGTACTTC,CASRVVPYRMVGEQYF
.,TRBJ2-7,.,TRBV27,TGTGCCAGCAGTTTCCAAGGAAAAACCTACGAGCAGTACTTC,CASSFQGKTYEQYF
.,TRBJ2-7,many,TRBV7-8,TGTGCCAGCAGCCACTCCGACGGTACCTACGAGCAGTACTTC,CASSHSDGTYEQYF
.,TRBJ2-1,.,TRBV6-1,TGTGCCAGCAGTGACTGGGGCTCAATCTACAATGAGCAGTTCTTC,CASSDWGSIYNEQFF
.,TRBJ1-1,many,TRBV27,TGTGCCAGCAGTTTTAACAGGAACACTGAAGCTTTCTTT,CASSFNRNTEAFF
.,TRBJ1-1,many,TRBV29-1,TGCAGCGTCACGAGGCGGTCGGGCACTGAAGCTTTCTTT,CSVTRRSGTEAFF
.,TRBJ1-5,many,TRBV7-2,TGTGCCAGCAGTTCTCTCGGGACTCAGCCCCAGCATTTT,CASSSLGTQPQHF
TRBD1,TRBJ1-6,few,TRBV7-9,TGTGCCAGCAGCCCCCGGACAGGGGGCAATTCACCCCTCCACTTT,CASSPRTGGNSPLHF
.,TRBJ2-7,many,TRBV20-1,TGCAGTGCTCCCGGGATTCTCGACGAGCAGTACTTC,CSAPGILDEQYF
TRBD1,TRBJ2-2,.,TRBV12-3/TRBV12-4,TGTGCCAGCAGACCAACACGGGACAGGCTTAACACCGGGGAGCTGTTTTTT,CASRPTRDRLNTGELFF
TRBD1,TRBJ1-2,many,TRBV29-1,TGCAGCGTTGACACGGGACAGGGGTTGCGAGGCTACACCTTC,CSVDTGQGLRGYTF
.,TRBJ2-7,many,TRBV6-2/TRBV6-3,TGTGCCAGCTCAAAGAGGGACAACTACGAGCAGTACTTC,CASSKRDNYEQYF
.,TRBJ1-2,once,TRBV12-3/TRBV12-4,TGTGCCAGCAGTTCCCGCCCAGGCCCCATTCGCTATGGCTACACCTTC,CASSSRPGPIRYGYTF
TRBD1,TRBJ2-4,.,TRBV6-2/TRBV6-3,TGTGCCAGCAGTCAATGGACAGGGATGATAGCCAAAAACATTCAGTACTTC,CASSQWTGMIAKNIQYF
.,TRBJ1-2,.,TRBV6-2/TRBV6-3,TGTGCCAGCAGTTACCCAGGACGGCGGATGTATGGCTACACCTTC,CASSYPGRRMYGYTF
.,TRBJ1-5,few,TRBV18,TGTGCCAGCTCACCGGGAGGAGCGGGCAATCAGCCCCAGCATTTT,CASSPGGAGNQPQHF
TRBD1,TRBJ1-2,.,TRBV3-1,TGTGGCAGCAGCCAAGGACAGGGGGCAAGAGGCTACACCTTC,CGSSQGQGARGYTF
TRBD1,TRBJ1-5,many,TRBV28,TGTGCCAGCAATCTGGACAGGGTCCCTGGCAATCAGCCCCAGCATTTT,CASNLDRVPGNQPQHF
TRBD2,TRBJ2-5,many,TRBV12-3/TRBV12-4,TGTGCCAGCAGTTTAGGGGTAGCGGGGGGCCAAGAGACCCAGTACTTC,CASSLGVAGGQETQYF
TRBD2,TRBJ2-7,.,TRBV9,TGTGCCAGCAGCGTCGGCGGACTAGCGGGAGACGAGCAGTGCTTC,CASSVGGLAGDEQCF
.,TRBJ1-1,few,TRBV5-1,TGCGCCAGCAGCTTGTTTTGGGGCACTGAAGCTTTCTTT,CASSLFWGTEAFF
.,TRBJ1-6,.,TRBV27,TGTGCCAGCAGTTTAATCAGGGGCGCGGACAATTCACCCCTCCACTTT,CASSLIRGADNSPLHF
.,TRBJ2-5,few,TRBV12-3/TRBV12-4,TGTGCCAGCAGTCCCCCCTTTCCACAATCGGAGACCCAGTACTTC,CASSPPFPQSETQYF
TRBD1,TRBJ1-2,few,TRBV12-3/TRBV12-4,TGTGCCAGCATTCCAAGGACAGGGGGATATGGCTACACCTTC,CASIPRTGGYGYTF
TRBD1,TRBJ1-1,few,TRBV7-8,TGTGCCAGCAGCTTAGTTAGGGACAGGGGGCTGGCTTTCTTT,CASSLVRDRGLAFF
.,TRBJ1-2,many,TRBV7-2,TGTGCCAGCAGCTGGGGTACCCGCTATGGCTACACCTTC,CASSWGTRYGYTF
.,TRBJ1-1,few,TRBV2,TGTGCCAGCAGATCGGACAGTTTTGAAGCTTTCTTT,CASRSDSFEAFF